These T cell receptor beta chains were read from a single sample in a study of shared clonotypes between healthy human individuals. Data came from immunoSEQ multiplex PCR; TCRdb stores just in-frame clones and leaves some out. The table shows roughly 650,000 clones, with around 97% occurring only once. Sequencing was performed on naive CD4+ T cells sorted from blood. Receptor source: a woman aged 25-40 years in good health. Both conserved end residues are part of each CDR3. The D gene is left open where the match is weak. Size tells how often a clone was seen (once, few, many) or the class of an expanded clone, and some rows leave it out.

J: TRBJ1-1
size: NA
V: TRBV2
D: NA
DNA: TGTGCCAGCAGACCGGACCCGAGGGGGACTGAAGCTTTCTTT
CDR3: CASRPDPRGTEAFF

J: TRBJ1-4
size: NA
V: TRBV5-1
D: NA
DNA: TGCGCCAGCAGGGGGGGGGCCGGGGATGAAAAACTGTTTTTT
CDR3: CASRGGAGDEKLFF

J: TRBJ2-7
size: NA
V: TRBV2
D: TRBD2
DNA: TGTGCCAGCTTGACTAGCGGTCCCTACGAGCAGTACTTC
CDR3: CASLTSGPYEQYF

J: TRBJ2-3
size: NA
V: TRBV7-9
D: TRBD2
DNA: TGTGCCAGCAGCTTAGTTTCTAGCGGGAGCACAGATACGCAGTATTTT
CDR3: CASSLVSSGSTDTQYF

J: TRBJ2-3
size: NA
V: TRBV5-1
D: TRBD2
DNA: TGCGCCAGCAGCTTGGCCAGCGGGAGGGCCGGGTTCCTTTCGGGCACAGATACGCAGTATTTT
CDR3: CASSLASGRAGFLSGTDTQYF

J: TRBJ2-2
size: NA
V: TRBV27
D: NA
DNA: TGTGCCAGCAGCTGGGCAGGTTTCGTACCGAACACCGGGGAGCTGTTTTTT
CDR3: CASSWAGFVPNTGELFF

J: TRBJ1-5
size: few
V: TRBV7-9
D: NA
DNA: TGTGCCAGCAGCTTAGCGACGGGAGAGCCCCAGCATTTT
CDR3: CASSLATGEPQHF

J: TRBJ1-1
size: NA
V: TRBV10-3
D: TRBD1
DNA: TGTGCCATCAGTAGACAGGGGGACGTAAACACTGAAGCTTTCTTT
CDR3: CAISRQGDVNTEAFF

J: TRBJ2-4
size: NA
V: TRBV4-2
D: NA
DNA: TGTGCCAGCAGCCCCCACCGACAGGAAATAGCCAAAAACATTCAGTACTTC
CDR3: CASSPHRQEIAKNIQYF

J: TRBJ1-1
size: NA
V: TRBV6-1
D: NA
DNA: TGTGCCAGCAGTTTCCCCACGAAGACTTTCTTT
CDR3: CASSFPTKTFF

J: TRBJ2-7
size: NA
V: TRBV7-2
D: TRBD2
DNA: TGTGCCAGCAGCCCAACGGGAGCGGGGGGTGCCTACGAGCAGTACTTC
CDR3: CASSPTGAGGAYEQYF

J: TRBJ1-1
size: once
V: TRBV6-1
D: NA
DNA: TGTGCCAGCAGTGATCCTTCTCGGGTGTGGTCCACTGAAGCTTTCTTT
CDR3: CASSDPSRVWSTEAFF

J: TRBJ2-7
size: NA
V: TRBV25-1
D: NA
DNA: TGTGCCAGCAGTGAATACTACAGGGACCACGAGCAGTACTTC
CDR3: CASSEYYRDHEQYF

J: TRBJ1-1
size: NA
V: TRBV5-4
D: NA
DNA: TGTGCCAGCAGCCGTGGACGGTCGAACACTGAAGCTTTCTTT
CDR3: CASSRGRSNTEAFF

J: TRBJ1-1
size: NA
V: TRBV6-5
D: NA
DNA: TGTGCCAGCAGTACCCCGACGTTACAGAACACTGAAGCTTTCTTT
CDR3: CASSTPTLQNTEAFF

J: TRBJ1-5
size: NA
V: TRBV6-1
D: TRBD1
DNA: TGTGCCAGCAGTGGGACAGGGAATCAGCCCCAGCATTTT
CDR3: CASSGTGNQPQHF

J: TRBJ2-3
size: NA
V: TRBV28
D: TRBD2
DNA: TGTGCCAGCAGTTTAAGGCGGGAGTTCACAGATACGCAGTATTTT
CDR3: CASSLRREFTDTQYF

J: TRBJ2-5
size: NA
V: TRBV9
D: NA
DNA: TGTGCCAGCAGCGTACACCCGGGACGGCAACAAGAGACCCAGTACTTC
CDR3: CASSVHPGRQQETQYF

J: TRBJ2-1
size: NA
V: TRBV30
D: NA
DNA: TGTGCCTGGAGGGCCTACAATGAGCAGTTCTTC
CDR3: CAWRAYNEQFF

J: TRBJ1-4
size: NA
V: TRBV4-1
D: NA
DNA: TGCGCCAGCAGCCAAGAGGGTGCAACTAATGAAAAACTGTTTTTT
CDR3: CASSQEGATNEKLFF

J: TRBJ1-4
size: NA
V: TRBV5-1
D: NA
DNA: TGCGCCAGCAGCACCCCCGGGGGAGATAATGAAAAACTGTTTTTT
CDR3: CASSTPGGDNEKLFF

J: TRBJ2-1
size: NA
V: TRBV10-3
D: NA
DNA: TGTGCCATCAGTCCTGCCGCAGGGGATGAGCAGTTCTTC
CDR3: CAISPAAGDEQFF

J: TRBJ2-4
size: NA
V: TRBV10-1
D: NA
DNA: TGCGCCAGCAGTCCCGGCGGGCAGGCCAAAAACATTCAGTACTTC
CDR3: CASSPGGQAKNIQYF

J: TRBJ2-2
size: NA
V: TRBV5-1
D: NA
DNA: TGCGCCAGCAGCTTTCCGTCCGGGGGCATCCTCGGGGCCACCGGGGAGCTGTTTTTT
CDR3: CASSFPSGGILGATGELFF

J: TRBJ1-5
size: NA
V: TRBV2
D: NA
DNA: TGTGCCAGCAGCTTACCCGGTCAGCCCCAGCATTTT
CDR3: CASSLPGQPQHF

J: TRBJ2-5
size: NA
V: TRBV4-1
D: NA
DNA: TGCGCCAGCAGCCAAGATGGTGGTCGGGGGAGGGAGACCCAGTACTTC
CDR3: CASSQDGGRGRETQYF

J: TRBJ1-1
size: once
V: TRBV6-5
D: NA
DNA: TGTGCCAGCAGCCCCCTACCCAGGGTGAACACTGAAGCTTTCTTT
CDR3: CASSPLPRVNTEAFF

J: TRBJ1-2
size: NA
V: TRBV6-1
D: TRBD1
DNA: TGTGCCAGCAGGCTGAACCCGGGACAGATAAATGGCTACACCTTC
CDR3: CASRLNPGQINGYTF

J: TRBJ2-7
size: NA
V: TRBV27
D: TRBD2
DNA: TGTGCCAGCAGGGCTAAAGGGACTAGCGGGAGCATGTACGAGCAGTACTTC
CDR3: CASRAKGTSGSMYEQYF

J: TRBJ1-1
size: NA
V: TRBV2
D: NA
DNA: TGTGCCAGCAAGGACGAATGGACTGAAGCTTTCTTT
CDR3: CASKDEWTEAFF

J: TRBJ2-2
size: NA
V: TRBV9
D: TRBD2
DNA: TGTGCCAGCAGCCTAGAAGTCGGACTAGCCAACACCGGGGAGCTGTTTTTT
CDR3: CASSLEVGLANTGELFF

J: TRBJ2-5
size: NA
V: TRBV7-9
D: TRBD1
DNA: TGTGCCAGCAGCTTAGACAGGGGGGAGACCCAGTACTTC
CDR3: CASSLDRGETQYF

J: TRBJ2-5
size: NA
V: TRBV9
D: TRBD2
DNA: TGTGCCAGCAGCGTAGGGACTAGCGGGAGGTTGAGTGTGGAGACCCAGTACTTC
CDR3: CASSVGTSGRLSVETQYF

J: TRBJ2-7
size: NA
V: TRBV23-1
D: TRBD1
DNA: TGCGCCAGCAGTCAACAGCCGGGACAGGGTAACTTTGTGGAGTACTTC
CDR3: CASSQQPGQGNFVEYF

J: TRBJ1-6
size: NA
V: TRBV27
D: NA
DNA: TGTGCCAGCAGTCCGTGGTGGACGGGCTCACCCCTCCACTTT
CDR3: CASSPWWTGSPLHF

J: TRBJ2-2
size: NA
V: TRBV19
D: TRBD1
DNA: TGTGCCAGTAAGGGGACAGGGGCGGTCGGGGAGCTGTTTTTT
CDR3: CASKGTGAVGELFF

J: TRBJ1-2
size: once
V: TRBV2
D: NA
DNA: TGTGCCAGTACGGACGTTAACTATGGCTACACCTTC
CDR3: CASTDVNYGYTF

J: TRBJ1-5
size: few
V: TRBV28
D: NA
DNA: TGTGCCAGCAGTTCAGGAAGTCAGCCCCAGCATTTT
CDR3: CASSSGSQPQHF

J: TRBJ1-2
size: NA
V: TRBV7-9
D: TRBD1
DNA: TGTGCCAGCAGCTTAGATCTCGACAGGGGGCATGGCTACACCTTC
CDR3: CASSLDLDRGHGYTF

J: TRBJ2-2
size: few
V: TRBV6-1
D: NA
DNA: TGTGCCAGCAGTGGGGACCCCCTGGTCACCGGGGAGCTGTTTTTT
CDR3: CASSGDPLVTGELFF

J: TRBJ1-5
size: NA
V: TRBV28
D: NA
DNA: TGTGCCAGCACGGGAAGACCCAAAGGACCCCAGCCCCAGCATTTT
CDR3: CASTGRPKGPQPQHF

J: TRBJ1-2
size: NA
V: TRBV18
D: NA
DNA: TGTGCCAGCTCACGCGGACGGACAGATTCATTAAACACCTTC
CDR3: CASSRGRTDSLNTF

J: TRBJ1-4
size: NA
V: TRBV4-1
D: NA
DNA: TGCGCCAGCAGCCAAGAGCAGGGGCTGAATGAAAAACTGTTTTTT
CDR3: CASSQEQGLNEKLFF

J: TRBJ1-4
size: NA
V: TRBV6-6
D: NA
DNA: TGTGCCAGCAGTGGGGACTCTCAACGGGAAAAACTGTTTTTT
CDR3: CASSGDSQREKLFF

J: TRBJ2-7
size: NA
V: TRBV5-6
D: TRBD2
DNA: TGTGCCAGCAGCTTGAGGTCTAGCGGGAAGATCTCCTACGAGCAGTACTTC
CDR3: CASSLRSSGKISYEQYF

J: TRBJ2-5
size: NA
V: TRBV19
D: TRBD2
DNA: TGTGCCAGTAGTAGGACCGTCGGGACTAGCGGGAGGGCCGGGAAGACCCAGTACTTC
CDR3: CASSRTVGTSGRAGKTQYF

J: TRBJ1-5
size: few
V: TRBV28
D: NA
DNA: TGTGCCAGCAGACGTGATCAGCCCCAGCATTTT
CDR3: CASRRDQPQHF

J: TRBJ2-1
size: once
V: TRBV27
D: NA
DNA: TGTGCCAGCAGCATTCCGGGCCACAGGCGGTTCTTC
CDR3: CASSIPGHRRFF

J: TRBJ2-7
size: NA
V: TRBV27
D: TRBD1
DNA: TGTGCCAGCAGTTTATACAGGGGATTCGGGGCCTACGAGCAGTACTTC
CDR3: CASSLYRGFGAYEQYF

J: TRBJ2-5
size: NA
V: TRBV4-1
D: NA
DNA: TGCGCCAGCAGCCCGATTCGAGGGAGGAAAGAGACCCAGTACTTC
CDR3: CASSPIRGRKETQYF

J: TRBJ2-3
size: NA
V: TRBV20-1
D: NA
DNA: TGCAGTGCCATACGAGGGGATACGCAGTATTTT
CDR3: CSAIRGDTQYF

J: TRBJ2-1
size: NA
V: TRBV19
D: TRBD2
DNA: TGTGCCAGTAGTATGGAAACTAGCGGTAGTACCTACAATGAGCAGTTCTTC
CDR3: CASSMETSGSTYNEQFF

J: TRBJ2-2
size: NA
V: TRBV10-3
D: TRBD2
DNA: TGTGCCATCAGCCCCGGACTAGCGGGGGGCACCGGGGAGCTGTTTTTT
CDR3: CAISPGLAGGTGELFF

J: TRBJ1-1
size: NA
V: TRBV18
D: NA
DNA: TGTGCCAGCTCACTTGGACAGAACACTGAAGCTTTCTTT
CDR3: CASSLGQNTEAFF

J: TRBJ1-3
size: NA
V: TRBV7-6
D: NA
DNA: TGTGCCAGCAGCACTAGAACAGGGTCTGGAAACACCATATATTTT
CDR3: CASSTRTGSGNTIYF

J: TRBJ2-5
size: NA
V: TRBV4-1
D: NA
DNA: TGCGCCAGCAGCCAAGAGCCGGGAAGGAACCAAGAGACCCAGTACTTC
CDR3: CASSQEPGRNQETQYF